The TCR beta chain under discussion was sequenced for a study of CD8 T cells in Susac syndrome. With 6 bases clipped from V and 15 bases from J, the junction kept 8 bases outside the gene matches. Germline loops: CDR1 MNHNY, CDR2 SVGAGI (reference sequence). This CDR3 is built from 12 residues. Random hexamers were used to reverse transcribe an amount of roughly 0.45 to 1 ug RNA. TCRdb re-analysed the immunoSEQ multiplex PCR reads in MiXCR, keeping a single row per CDR3 protein. The sample includes about 81,000 distinct CDR3 sequences, approximately 95% of them seen just once. This sequence joins TRBV6-6 and TRBJ1-4, with 9 bases identical to TRBD1. This receptor was taken from a human donor with Susac syndrome. Sequenced sample: CD8+ T cells from PBMCs. CDR3 nucleotide sequence: TGTGCCAGCAGCTACAGCCGGGACAGGGTGTTTTTT. Amino acid sequence: CASSYSRDRVFF.